This T cell receptor (beta chain) was profiled in a study of T cells after posttransplantation cyclophosphamide. General study results and limits: After PTCy, TRB diversity resembled that of CNI/methotrexate controls. Blood and skin or GI T cell repertoires showed limited TRB overlap. Donor CD8+ memory clones often dominated recipient blood repertoires at later times.

The germline V gene encodes CDR1 SNHLY and CDR2 FYNNEI. This CDR3 is 12 amino acids long. V was cut by 8 bases and J by 7 bases, with 15 bases left in between. Using immunoSEQ multiplex PCR, the repertoire was profiled, and TCRdb retains in-frame clones only, with some absent. Here the sample spans about 15,000 clones, approximately 88% being singletons. Sampled 1 year posttransplant, controls received myeloablative marrow transplants, methotrexate and a calcineurin inhibitor. A note on this clone: No antigen is known for it.

The clonotype originates from a male patient in his late teens or twenties who received an allogeneic stem cell transplant from a related donor, was CMV-positive, and had no GVHD. Some of the T cells might come from the graft donor. V and J are TRBV2 and TRBJ2-7; the D gene is possibly TRBD2 (5 bases). Material: PBMCs, obtained roughly 57 weeks after allogeneic stem cell transplant with calcineurin inhibitor and methotrexate. DNA of the CDR3: TGTGCCAGCTCGACCGTACTAGGGGAGCAGTACTTC. It encodes CASSTVLGEQYF. Combining the CDR3 with reference TRBV2 and TRBJ2-7 gives the whole variable domain EPEVTQTPSHQVTQMGQEVILRCVPISNHLYFYWYRQILGQKVEFLVSFYNNEISEKSEIFDDQFSVERPDGSNFTLKIRSTKLEDSAMYFCASSTVLGEQYFGPGTRLTVT.